This passage covers 29 T cell receptor beta chains from one sample sequenced in a study of blood T cell repertoires in COVID-19. The repertoire was sequenced with immunoSEQ multiplex PCR; TCRdb's copy has only in-frame clones and lacks some. This sample yields a few hundred thousand clones, of which approximately 90% are seen a single time; under 6% belongs to the top ten. Sequencing was performed on PBMCs or T cells enriched from blood (not recorded which). The receptor set was obtained from a woman in her 30s who had recovered from COVID-19.

The rearrangement joins TRBV27 to TRBJ1-2, with D perhaps matching TRBD1 (5 bases). Trimming pared 2 bases from V and 8 bases from J, leaving 12 bases between. Germline V gene sequence: CDR1 MNHEY, CDR2 SMNVEV (reference sequence). This CDR3 has 13 residues. DNA for the CDR3: TGTGCCAGCAGTTTACTGGGGGGGAACGGCTACACCTTC. As protein: CASSLLGGNGYTF.

The chain joins TRBV6-5 to TRBJ2-5; D is perhaps TRBD1 (5 bases). The V gene's germline CDR1 is MNHEY and CDR2 SVGAGI. V was trimmed by 7 bases and J by 0 bases, leaving 12 bases between them. The CDR3 runs to 14 residues. CDR3 coding DNA: TGTGCCAGCAAGGCAGGGCCGTACCAAGAGACCCAGTACTTC. This encodes CASKAGPYQETQYF.

Note on this clone: Other DNA sequences of this sample code for an identical CDR3. The chain combines TRBV7-9 with TRBJ2-7; weak D call: TRBD1 (6 bases). V dropped 1 base and J dropped 4 bases, with 11 bases sitting between them. CDR3 length: 14 residues. Germline V CDR1 and CDR2: SEHNR, FQNEAQ (reference sequence). The CDR3 nucleotides are TGTGCCAGCAGCTTAGAGGGCAGGGGTTACGAGCAGTACTTC. Protein sequence: CASSLEGRGYEQYF.

The chain employs TRBV19 and TRBJ2-5; 11 nucleotides align to TRBD1. V was clipped by 4 bases and J by 1 base; unmatched bases: 5. This CDR3 spans 16 amino acids. Germline V gene data show CDR1 as LNHDA and CDR2 as SQIVND (reference sequence). The CDR3 reads CASSTGTGGVQETQYF. CDR3 coding DNA: TGTGCCAGTAGTACCGGGACAGGGGGAGTCCAAGAGACCCAGTACTTC.

The chain joins TRBV12-5 to TRBJ1-2; D gene unclear. The germline V gene has CDR1 LGHNT and CDR2 FRNRAP. Between the trimmed V and J ends, which lost 7 bases and 5 bases, there was a span of 14 bases. This CDR3 is 13 amino acids long. The CDR3 DNA reads as TGTGCTAGTGCCCTCGCCTCGGGGTATGGCTACACCTTC. As protein: CASALASGYGYTF.

The genes are TRBV7-3 and TRBJ1-2, with D hard to call. CDR1 is SGHTA, CDR2 FQGTGA, per germline. There are 13 residues in the CDR3. Trimming pared 4 bases from V and 8 bases from J, leaving 14 bases between. CDR3 in amino acids: CASSSNGRVGYTF. The CDR3 bases are TGTGCCAGCAGCTCGAACGGTCGGGTGGGCTACACCTTC.

A word on this clone: One junction end disagrees with the germline gene, perhaps due to a read error. This chain connects TRBV7-7 to TRBJ1-6, with a weak D call TRBD1 (6 bases). The CDR3 sequence is 13 residues long. Looked up from germline, CDR1 is SSHAT and CDR2 is FNYEAQ (reference sequence). This CDR3 reads CASSLSRGSPLHF. As DNA, the CDR3 is TGTGCTAGCAGCTTATCCAGGGGCTCACCCCTCCACTTT.

V is TRBV7-8 and J is TRBJ1-1; TRBD1 aligns across 9 bases. After removal of 4 bases from V and 11 bases from J, the junction contained 8 bases not matched to a gene. The CDR3 has 13 amino acids. Germline lookup yields CDR1 SGHVS and CDR2 FQNEAQ. CDR3 protein: CASSSGDRESAFF. For the CDR3, the DNA is TGTGCCAGCAGCTCCGGGGACAGGGAGAGCGCTTTCTTT.

As for this clone: In the same sample, other DNA sequences code for this CDR3. The chain employs TRBV6-5 and TRBJ1-1; a possible D gene is TRBD1 (6 bases). The germline V gene encodes CDR1 MNHEY and CDR2 SVGAGI. Trimming took 2 bases from V and 2 from J, leaving 9 bases between them. The CDR3 runs 14 residues. CDR3 amino acids: CASSYLGGNTEAFF. The CDR3 nucleotides are TGTGCCAGCAGTTACCTAGGGGGTAACACTGAAGCTTTCTTT.

This chain uses TRBV30 with TRBJ1-5; the match to TRBD1 covers 10 bases. The CDR3 is 15 amino acids. J was trimmed by 2 bases and V by 2 bases; bases with no gene match: 3. Germline CDR1 and CDR2: GTSNPN and SVGIG (reference sequence). CDR3 in DNA: TGTGCCTGGAGTTTAGGGACAGGGGGCAATCAGCCCCAGCATTTT. Protein sequence: CAWSLGTGGNQPQHF. Complete variable domain (other parts from reference TRBV30 and TRBJ1-5): SQTIHQWPATLVQPVGSPLSLECTVEGTSNPNLYWYRQAAGRGLQLLFYSVGIGQISSEVPQNLSASRPQDRQFILSSKKLLLSDSGFYLCAWSLGTGGNQPQHFGDGTRLSIL.

V gene TRBV7-8 combines with J gene TRBJ1-5, with D perhaps matching TRBD1 (6 bases). The CDR3 has 15 amino acids. In germline, CDR1 is SGHVS, CDR2 FQNEAQ. V was trimmed by 5 bases and J by 6 bases, leaving 17 bases between them. CDR3 sequence reads: CASSPEGGQGQPQHF. CDR3 bases: TGTGCCAGCAGCCCAGAGGGGGGGCAGGGTCAGCCCCAGCATTTT.

The chain employs TRBV7-9 and TRBJ1-4, with a tentative D call TRBD1 (5 bases). Trimming cost V 4 bases and J 8 bases, with 20 bases left between them. This CDR3 is 16 amino acids long. Germline loops: CDR1 SEHNR, CDR2 FQNEAQ (reference sequence). The CDR3 sequence: CASSSGESILKEKLFF. The DNA of the CDR3 is TGTGCCAGCAGCTCGGGGGAGAGTATCCTTAAGGAAAAACTGTTTTTT.

The chain combines TRBV6-5 with TRBJ1-1; 7 nucleotides line up with TRBD1. Unmatched junction bases numbered 7, after V lost 11 bases and J lost 1 base. CDR1 and CDR2 (germline): MNHEY, SVGAGI. The CDR3 contains 13 residues. CDR3 nucleotide sequence: TGTGCCTGCAACCGGGACAGGAACACTGAAGCTTTCTTT. Its translation is CACNRDRNTEAFF.

The V call is TRBV4-3, the J call TRBJ1-2; D is unresolved. The V and J ends lost 6 bases and 6 bases respectively, with 17 bases between them. The CDR3 runs 14 residues. Germline values: CDR1 LGHNA, CDR2 YSLEER. This CDR3 reads CASSSAREIDGYTF. CDR3 coding DNA: TGCGCCAGCAGTAGCGCGCGGGAGATCGATGGCTACACCTTC.

V is TRBV4-1 and J is TRBJ1-3; 8 bases are shared with TRBD1. V shed 0 bases, J shed 7 bases, and the junction held 2 bases outside the gene matches. CDR1 MGHRA and CDR2 YSYEKL come from the germline V gene. This CDR3 is 14 amino acids long. CDR3 sequence reads: CASSQDPGGNTIYF. CDR3 in DNA: TGCGCCAGCAGCCAAGATCCAGGGGGCAACACCATATATTTT.

The chain joins TRBV3-1 (or the pseudogene TRBV3-2) to TRBJ2-1; 9 bases match TRBD2. The CDR3 spans 14 residues. After removal of 4 bases from V and 9 bases from J, the junction contained 7 bases not matched to a gene. The germline gives CDR1 LGHDT, CDR2 YNNKEL (reference sequence). This chain's CDR3 is CASSPAAGGSEQFF. CDR3 nucleotide sequence: TGTGCCAGCAGCCCGGCAGCGGGGGGTAGTGAGCAGTTCTTC.

DNA of the CDR3: TGTGCCAGCAGCCTAACCCGCACCGGGGAGCTGTTTTTT. This translates into CASSLTRTGELFF. The chain carries TRBV7-2 and TRBJ2-2; no firm D call. V dropped 5 bases and J dropped 4 bases, with 8 bases sitting between them. Germline CDR1 and CDR2: SGHTA and FQGNSA. CDR3 size: 13 residues.

This rearrangement joins TRBV19 to TRBJ1-4; TRBD1 aligns across 7 bases. The CDR3 runs 15 residues. Trimming at V came to 3 bases and at J to 6 bases, leaving 7 bases not matched to a gene. CDR1 LNHDA and CDR2 SQIVND come from the germline V gene (reference sequence). This CDR3 is CASSISKGAHEKLFF. In nucleotides, the CDR3 is TGTGCCAGTAGTATCAGCAAGGGGGCGCATGAAAAACTGTTTTTT.

The J gene is TRBJ1-1, the V gene TRBV6-5; D ambiguous. CDR1 is MNHEY, CDR2 SVGAGI, per germline. There are 13 residues in the CDR3. V lost 8 bases, J lost 2 bases, and 12 bases lay in between. The CDR3 coding sequence is TGTGCCAGCCGAACAGACGTTAACACTGAAGCTTTCTTT. This codes for CASRTDVNTEAFF.

The chain employs TRBV7-9 and TRBJ1-2; D gene unclear. Germline assignment: CDR1 SEHNR and CDR2 FQNEAQ (reference sequence). With 2 bases removed from V and 4 bases from J, the gap between germline ends came to 20 bases. This CDR3 is built from 17 residues. The CDR3 bases are TGTGCCAGCAGCTTATCAGGCTCAACTCCACACGGCTATGGCTACACCTTC. Protein product: CASSLSGSTPHGYGYTF. The full variable domain, completed using reference TRBV7-9 and TRBJ1-2, is DTGVSQNPRHKITKRGQNVTFRCDPISEHNRLYWYRQTLGQGPEFLTYFQNEAQLEKSRLLSDRFSAERPKGSFSTLEIQRTEQGDSAMYLCASSLSGSTPHGYGYTFGSGTRLTVV.

The sample holds one count of this clone. The chain has TRBV7-3 and TRBJ2-1, with D possibly matching TRBD2 (5 bases). The germline V and J ends were trimmed by 4 bases and 0 bases, with 16 bases remaining between them. The CDR3 has 17 residues. The germline V gene has CDR1 SGHTA and CDR2 FQGTGA. The CDR3 nucleotides are TGTGCCAGCAGCTCAAGAGAGGGAATGAGCTCCTACAATGAGCAGTTCTTC. This sequence encodes CASSSREGMSSYNEQFF.

This chain links TRBV6-5 with TRBJ2-7, with TRBD1 identical over 8 bases. CDR3 length equals 14 residues. CDR1 is MNHEY and CDR2 is SVGAGI in the germline V gene. V lost 6 bases and J lost 3; bases outside the gene matches: 7. Written as DNA, the CDR3 is TGTGCCAGCAGGGAGGACAGGGTTGGCTACGAGCAGTACTTC. Residues: CASREDRVGYEQYF.

V gene TRBV30 combines with J gene TRBJ2-5; 11 bases map to TRBD2. V trimming: 1 base; J trimming: 0 bases; junction bases outside the gene matches: 4. The germline V gene encodes CDR1 GTSNPN and CDR2 SVGIG (reference sequence). The CDR3 loop spans 16 amino acids. The CDR3 here is CAWSAGTSGYQETQYF. The CDR3 nucleotides are TGTGCCTGGAGTGCGGGGACTAGCGGTTACCAAGAGACCCAGTACTTC.

The chain recombines TRBV4-2 with TRBJ1-2; D may be TRBD1 (6 bases). The germline CDR1 and CDR2 sequences are LGHNA and YNFKEQ. Trimming removed 0 bases from V and 3 bases from J, with 11 bases in between. The CDR3 sequence is 15 residues long. CDR3 residues: CASSQDRGDYYGYTF. The CDR3 DNA follows: TGTGCCAGCAGCCAAGACAGGGGCGACTACTATGGCTACACCTTC.

The chain combines TRBV11-2 with TRBJ2-1, with 9 bases identical to TRBD2. This CDR3 has 17 residues. The germline V gene encodes CDR1 SGHAT and CDR2 FQNNGV. V lost 4 bases, J lost 1 base, and 8 bases stayed unmatched. CDR3 residues: CASSSGASGASYNEQFF. CDR3 nucleotide sequence: TGTGCCAGCAGCTCGGGGGCTAGCGGGGCGTCCTACAATGAGCAGTTCTTC.

The V and J genes are TRBV12-5 and TRBJ2-2; 7 nucleotides align to TRBD2. V shed 0 bases and J 7 bases; nucleotides not matched to a gene: 8. CDR3 size: 16 residues. CDR1 is LGHNT, CDR2 FRNRAP, per germline. DNA of the CDR3: TGTGCTAGTGGTTTGGTAATGGCGGGGGAAGTCGGGGAGCTGTTTTTT. This sequence encodes CASGLVMAGEVGELFF.

This clone was picked up a small number of times. V and J are TRBV10-3 and TRBJ1-5, with a weak D call TRBD1 (6 bases). CDR1 is ENHRY and CDR2 is SYGVKD in the germline V gene. Trimming pared 0 bases from V and 6 bases from J, leaving 15 bases between. This CDR3 comprises 16 residues. The CDR3 protein is CAISESGQGRGQPQHF. The CDR3 DNA reads as TGTGCCATCAGTGAGTCCGGGCAGGGGAGAGGTCAGCCCCAGCATTTT.

The rearrangement uses TRBV5-4 and TRBJ1-1; D uncertain. The V gene lost 3 bases and the J gene lost 4 bases, with 13 bases spanning the gap. The CDR3 length is 14 residues. Germline CDR1 reads SGHNT; CDR2 reads YYREEE (reference sequence). This CDR3 reads CASSYSAVGTEAFF. CDR3 nucleotide sequence: TGTGCCAGCAGCTACTCAGCGGTGGGCACTGAAGCTTTCTTT.

The rearrangement links TRBV4-2 to TRBJ2-7; TRBD2 agrees at 10 bases. Germline assignment: CDR1 LGHNA and CDR2 YNFKEQ. Trimming cost V 0 bases and J 5 bases; bases outside gene matches: 7. The CDR3 consists of 16 residues. CDR3 region: CASSQEGSGGYDEQYF. As DNA, the CDR3 is TGTGCCAGCAGCCAAGAAGGTAGCGGGGGGTACGACGAGCAGTACTTC.